This TCR beta chain was captured in a study of human T cells and chemical hapten exposure (dated by TCRdb to the early 2020s). Study-level background: The libraries were sequenced as a pool, and the TCR yield per sample differed mostly because of small variations in library volumes within the pool. For every blood RNA sample, sequencing covered both the TCR alpha and TCR beta chains. Peripheral blood TCR repertoire changes were tracked in vivo in alopecia patients during primary and secondary sensitization to the hapten diphenylcyclopropenone (DPC). Here is what the overall study found, with its caveats: After repeated subsampling, the strength of the expansion versus patch-test correlation and the threshold at which it became significant changed. The number of TCRs above 1 in 1000 frequency did not change with DPC sensitization; there was no evidence of global repertoire structure alterations.

From the cysteine up to the phenylalanine, the CDR3 has a length of 15 residues. Only CDR3 DNA remains: 45 bases, in frame from the first base. The germline V gene sets CDR1 to SGHRS and CDR2 to YFSETQ. Trimming costs V 1 base and J 0 bases, and their ends lie 9 bases apart. The library was obtained by RACE. Sequencing was carried out with a NextSeq 500. During library preparation, unique molecular identifiers were attached to individual cDNA molecules so that TCRs could be counted quantitatively and reproducibly. The source study handled its data this way. Samples had a median of about 96,000 TCRs, with a range from roughly 23,224 to 700,000. V, J and CDR3 annotation of the TCR reads was performed with the Decombinator software suite. For PS versus PT1 abundance plots, all samples were subsampled to the same number of TCRs (28,000). TCRs were defined as expanded if absent before sensitization and observed at least eight times at the 2-week time point. The public sequencing data were trimmed at Q25 with fastp and processed into clonotypes with MiXCR by TCRdb, which kept only in-frame beta chains. Each entry is one CDR3 protein sequence, shown with its most common DNA and genes. These V and J calls rely on TCRdb rather than the paper's analysis. This sample gives about 50,000 distinct CDR3 sequences in total; approximately 4.7% of them show up just once. The ten biggest clones cover about 1.5% of the sample.

The sample's time point label is to be understood as: healthy volunteer bleed at 2 weeks. Total RNA was extracted from unfractionated whole blood that had been collected in Tempus Blood RNA tubes. Five healthy volunteers acted as controls for TCR sequencing and had blood drawn at day 0, 2 weeks and 6 weeks. This clonotype was seen many times. It has no known antigen specificity. The record has no base qualities; no much larger clone is one base away. This sequence was found in a female donor in good health. Some clones in this sample may be carry-over from other donors' samples. Source material: whole blood. This receptor chain uses TRBV5-1 and TRBJ2-3; TRBD1 is perhaps the D gene, given 5 matching bases. DNA sequence: TGCGCCAGCAGCTTGCAGGGCCTTAGCACAGATACGCAGTATTTT. This sequence encodes CASSLQGLSTDTQYF.